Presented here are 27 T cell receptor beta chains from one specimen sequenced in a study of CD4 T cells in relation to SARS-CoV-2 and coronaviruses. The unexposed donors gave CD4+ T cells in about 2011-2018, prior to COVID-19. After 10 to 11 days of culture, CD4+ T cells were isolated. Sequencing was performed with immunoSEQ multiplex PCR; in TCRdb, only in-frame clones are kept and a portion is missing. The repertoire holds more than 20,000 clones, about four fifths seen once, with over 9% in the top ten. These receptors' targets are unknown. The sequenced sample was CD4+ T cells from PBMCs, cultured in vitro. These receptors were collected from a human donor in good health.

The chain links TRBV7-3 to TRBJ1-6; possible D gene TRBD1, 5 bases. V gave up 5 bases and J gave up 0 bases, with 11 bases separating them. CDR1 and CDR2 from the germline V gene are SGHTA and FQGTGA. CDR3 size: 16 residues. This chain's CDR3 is CASSRGPSSYNSPLHF. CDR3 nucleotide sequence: TGTGCCAGCAGCCGGGGACCGAGCTCCTATAATTCACCCCTCCACTTT. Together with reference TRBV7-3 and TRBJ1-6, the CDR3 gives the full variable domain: GAGVSQTPSNKVTEKGKYVELRCDPISGHTALYWYRQSLGQGPEFLIYFQGTGAADDSGLPNDRFFAVRPEGSVSTLKIQRTERGDSAVYLCASSRGPSSYNSPLHFGNGTRLTVT.

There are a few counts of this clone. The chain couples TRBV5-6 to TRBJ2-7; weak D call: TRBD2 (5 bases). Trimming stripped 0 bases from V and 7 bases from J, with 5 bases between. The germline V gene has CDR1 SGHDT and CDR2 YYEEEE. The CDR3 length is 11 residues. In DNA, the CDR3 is TGTGCCAGCAGCTTGGCGGGGGAGCAGTACTTC. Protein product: CASSLAGEQYF.

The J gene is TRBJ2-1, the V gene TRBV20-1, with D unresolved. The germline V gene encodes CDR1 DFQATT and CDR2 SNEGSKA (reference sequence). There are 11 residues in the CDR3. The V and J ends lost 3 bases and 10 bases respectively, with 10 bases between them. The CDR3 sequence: CSASTFEEQFF. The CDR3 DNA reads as TGCAGTGCTAGCACGTTCGAGGAGCAGTTCTTC.

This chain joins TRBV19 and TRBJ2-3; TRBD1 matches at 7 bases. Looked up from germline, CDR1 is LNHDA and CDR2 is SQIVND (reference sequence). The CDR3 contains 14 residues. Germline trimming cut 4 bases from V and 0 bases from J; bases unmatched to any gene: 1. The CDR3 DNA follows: TGTGCCAGTAGTAAGGGACAGAGCACAGATACGCAGTATTTT. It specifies CASSKGQSTDTQYF.

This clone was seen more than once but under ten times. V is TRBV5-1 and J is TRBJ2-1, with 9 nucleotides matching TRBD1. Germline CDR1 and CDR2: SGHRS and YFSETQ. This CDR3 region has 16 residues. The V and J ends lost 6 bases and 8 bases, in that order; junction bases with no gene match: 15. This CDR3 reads CASTPLRDRASDEQFF. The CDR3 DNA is TGCGCCAGCACCCCGTTAAGGGACAGGGCCTCCGATGAGCAGTTCTTC. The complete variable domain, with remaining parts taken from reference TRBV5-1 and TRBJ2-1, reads KAGVTQTPRYLIKTRGQQVTLSCSPISGHRSVSWYQQTPGQGLQFLFEYFSETQRNKGNFPGRFSGRQFSNSRSEMNVSTLELGDSALYLCASTPLRDRASDEQFFGPGTRLTVL.

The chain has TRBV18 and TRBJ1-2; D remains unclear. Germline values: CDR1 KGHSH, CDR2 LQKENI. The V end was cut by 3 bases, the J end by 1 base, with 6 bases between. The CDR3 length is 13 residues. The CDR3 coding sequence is TGTGCCAGCTCACCCGAAGATAACTATGGCTACACCTTC. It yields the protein CASSPEDNYGYTF.

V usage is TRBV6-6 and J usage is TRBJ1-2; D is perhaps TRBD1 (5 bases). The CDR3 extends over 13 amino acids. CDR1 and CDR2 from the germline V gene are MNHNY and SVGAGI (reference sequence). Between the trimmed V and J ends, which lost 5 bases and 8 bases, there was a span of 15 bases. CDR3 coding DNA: TGTGCCAGCAGTAGCCGGGACGGGAGCGGCTACACCTTC. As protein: CASSSRDGSGYTF.

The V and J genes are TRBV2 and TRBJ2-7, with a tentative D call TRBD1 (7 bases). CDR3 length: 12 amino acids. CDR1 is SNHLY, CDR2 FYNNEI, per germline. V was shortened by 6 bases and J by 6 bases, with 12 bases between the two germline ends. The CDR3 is CASSRQGGEQYF. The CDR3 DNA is TGTGCCAGCAGCCGACAGGGAGGCGAGCAGTACTTC.

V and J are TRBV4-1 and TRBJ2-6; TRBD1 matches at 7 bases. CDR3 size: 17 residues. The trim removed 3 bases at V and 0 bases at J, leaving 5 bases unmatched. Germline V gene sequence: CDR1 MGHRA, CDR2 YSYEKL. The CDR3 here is CASSQSGTASGANVLTF. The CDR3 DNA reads TGCGCCAGCAGCCAGTCAGGGACAGCCTCTGGGGCCAACGTCCTGACTTTC.

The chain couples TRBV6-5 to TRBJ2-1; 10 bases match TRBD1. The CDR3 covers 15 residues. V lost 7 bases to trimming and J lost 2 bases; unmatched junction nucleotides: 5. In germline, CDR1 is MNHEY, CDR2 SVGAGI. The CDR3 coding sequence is TGTGCCAGCACAGACGGACAGGGGGCCTACAATGAGCAGTTCTTC. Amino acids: CASTDGQGAYNEQFF.

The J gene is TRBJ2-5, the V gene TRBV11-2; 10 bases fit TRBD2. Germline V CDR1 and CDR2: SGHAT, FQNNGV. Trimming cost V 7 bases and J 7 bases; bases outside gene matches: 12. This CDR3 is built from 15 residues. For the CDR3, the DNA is TGTGCCAGCATCCCGGGACTAGCGTTTCTCGGGACCCAGTACTTC. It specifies CASIPGLAFLGTQYF.

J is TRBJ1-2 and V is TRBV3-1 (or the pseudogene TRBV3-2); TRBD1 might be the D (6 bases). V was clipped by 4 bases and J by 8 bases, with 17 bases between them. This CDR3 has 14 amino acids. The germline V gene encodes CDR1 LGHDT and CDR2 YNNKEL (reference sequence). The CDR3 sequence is CASSPRGGGVGYTF. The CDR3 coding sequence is TGTGCCAGCAGCCCCCGAGGGGGGGGCGTAGGCTACACCTTC.

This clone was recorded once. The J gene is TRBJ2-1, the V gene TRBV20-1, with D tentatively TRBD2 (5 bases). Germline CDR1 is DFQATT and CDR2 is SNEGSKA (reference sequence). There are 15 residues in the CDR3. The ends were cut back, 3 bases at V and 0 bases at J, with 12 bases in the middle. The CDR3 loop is CSASLVGSSYNEQFF. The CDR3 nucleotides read TGCAGTGCTAGTCTCGTGGGGAGCTCCTACAATGAGCAGTTCTTC.

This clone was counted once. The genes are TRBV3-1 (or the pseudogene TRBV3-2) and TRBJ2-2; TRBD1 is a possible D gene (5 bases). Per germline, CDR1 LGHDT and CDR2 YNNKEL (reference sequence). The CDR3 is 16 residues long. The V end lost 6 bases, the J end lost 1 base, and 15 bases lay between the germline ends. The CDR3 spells CASRRMLGVNTGELFF. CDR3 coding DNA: TGTGCCAGCAGACGGATGTTAGGGGTGAACACCGGGGAGCTGTTTTTT.

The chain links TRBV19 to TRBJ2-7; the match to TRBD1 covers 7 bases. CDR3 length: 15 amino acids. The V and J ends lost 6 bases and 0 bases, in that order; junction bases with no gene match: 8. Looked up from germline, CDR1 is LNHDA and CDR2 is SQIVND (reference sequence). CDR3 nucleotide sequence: TGTGCCAGTAGCCCCCGACAGGGAAGCTCCTACGAGCAGTACTTC. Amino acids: CASSPRQGSSYEQYF.

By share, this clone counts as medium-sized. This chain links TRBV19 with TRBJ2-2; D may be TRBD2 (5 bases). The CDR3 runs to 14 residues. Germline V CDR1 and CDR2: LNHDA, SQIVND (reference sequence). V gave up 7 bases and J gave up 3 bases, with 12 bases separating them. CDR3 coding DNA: TGTGCCAGTATAGGGCTAGCTCACACCGGGGAGCTGTTTTTT. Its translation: CASIGLAHTGELFF.

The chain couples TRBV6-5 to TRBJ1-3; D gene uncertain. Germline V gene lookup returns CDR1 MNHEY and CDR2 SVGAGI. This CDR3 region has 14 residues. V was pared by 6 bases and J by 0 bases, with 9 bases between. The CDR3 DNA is TGTGCCAGCAGGGATCCTTTCTCTGGAAACACCATATATTTT. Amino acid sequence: CASRDPFSGNTIYF.

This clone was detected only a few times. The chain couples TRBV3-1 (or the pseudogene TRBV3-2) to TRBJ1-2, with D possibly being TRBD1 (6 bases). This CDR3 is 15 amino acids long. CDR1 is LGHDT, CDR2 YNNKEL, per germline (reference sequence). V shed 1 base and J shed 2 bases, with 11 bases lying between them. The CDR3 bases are TGTGCCAGCAGCCAAGCCCAAACAGGGAACTATGGCTACACCTTC. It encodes CASSQAQTGNYGYTF.

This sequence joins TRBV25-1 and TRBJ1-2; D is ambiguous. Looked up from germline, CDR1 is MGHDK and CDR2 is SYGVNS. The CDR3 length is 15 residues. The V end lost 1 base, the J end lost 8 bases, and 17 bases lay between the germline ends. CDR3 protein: CASSESSVSLGGYTF. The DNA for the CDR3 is TGTGCCAGCAGTGAATCGTCAGTTAGTTTGGGGGGCTACACCTTC.

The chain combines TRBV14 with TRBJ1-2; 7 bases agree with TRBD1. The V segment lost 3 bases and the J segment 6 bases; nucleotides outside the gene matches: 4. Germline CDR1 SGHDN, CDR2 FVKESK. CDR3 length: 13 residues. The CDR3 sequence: CASSHDRAHGYTF. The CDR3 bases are TGTGCCAGCAGCCACGACAGGGCCCATGGCTACACCTTC.

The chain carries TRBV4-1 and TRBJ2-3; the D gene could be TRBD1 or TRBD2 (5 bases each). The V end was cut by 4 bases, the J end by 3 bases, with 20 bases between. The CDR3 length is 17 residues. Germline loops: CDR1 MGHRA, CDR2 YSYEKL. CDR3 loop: CASSLLGVGVVTDTQYF. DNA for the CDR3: TGCGCCAGCAGCCTACTAGGGGTAGGGGTTGTGACAGATACGCAGTATTTT.

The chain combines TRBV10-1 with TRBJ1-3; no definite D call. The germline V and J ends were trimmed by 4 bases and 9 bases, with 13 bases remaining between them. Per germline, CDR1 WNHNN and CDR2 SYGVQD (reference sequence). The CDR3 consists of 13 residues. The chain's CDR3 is CASSASAVGTIYF. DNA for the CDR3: TGCGCCAGCAGTGCCAGCGCGGTGGGCACCATATATTTT.

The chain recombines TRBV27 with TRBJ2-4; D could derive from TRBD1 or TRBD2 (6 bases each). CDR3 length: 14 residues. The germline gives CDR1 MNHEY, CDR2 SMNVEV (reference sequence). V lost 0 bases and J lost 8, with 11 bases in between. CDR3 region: CASSLSGGLDIQYF. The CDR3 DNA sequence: TGTGCCAGCAGTTTATCTGGGGGGCTCGACATTCAGTACTTC.

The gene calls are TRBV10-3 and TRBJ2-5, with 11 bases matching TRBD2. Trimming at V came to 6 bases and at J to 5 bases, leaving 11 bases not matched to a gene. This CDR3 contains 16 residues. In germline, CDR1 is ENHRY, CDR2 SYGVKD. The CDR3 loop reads CAISQTSGNLWETQYF. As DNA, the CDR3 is TGTGCCATCAGCCAGACTAGCGGGAATCTTTGGGAGACCCAGTACTTC.

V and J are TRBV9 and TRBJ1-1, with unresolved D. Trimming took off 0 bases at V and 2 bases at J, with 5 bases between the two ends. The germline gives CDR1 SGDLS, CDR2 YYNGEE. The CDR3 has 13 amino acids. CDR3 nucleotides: TGTGCCAGCAGCGTAGCTCAAAACACTGAAGCTTTCTTT. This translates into CASSVAQNTEAFF.

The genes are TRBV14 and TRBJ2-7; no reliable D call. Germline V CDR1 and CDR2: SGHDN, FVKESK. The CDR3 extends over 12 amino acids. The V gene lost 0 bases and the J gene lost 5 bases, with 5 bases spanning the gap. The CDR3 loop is CASSQEVHEQYF. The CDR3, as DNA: TGTGCCAGCAGCCAAGAGGTCCACGAGCAGTACTTC.

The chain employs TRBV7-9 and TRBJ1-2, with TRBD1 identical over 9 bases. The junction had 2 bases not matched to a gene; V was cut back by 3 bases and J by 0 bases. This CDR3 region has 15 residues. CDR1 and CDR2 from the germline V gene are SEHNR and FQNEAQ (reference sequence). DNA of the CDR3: TGTGCCAGCAGCTTGACAGGGGGAGCTAACTATGGCTACACCTTC. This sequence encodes CASSLTGGANYGYTF. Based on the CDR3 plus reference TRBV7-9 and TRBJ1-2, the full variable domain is DTGVSQNPRHKITKRGQNVTFRCDPISEHNRLYWYRQTLGQGPEFLTYFQNEAQLEKSRLLSDRFSAERPKGSFSTLEIQRTEQGDSAMYLCASSLTGGANYGYTFGSGTRLTVV.